This T cell receptor (beta chain) comes out of a study of T cell changes during pregnancy in multiple sclerosis. This CDR3 has 17 residues. Between the trimmed V and J ends, which lost 4 bases and 7 bases, there was a span of 25 bases. Germline-derived CDR1 and CDR2 are SEHNR and FQNEAQ (reference sequence). The method was immunoSEQ multiplex PCR; TCRdb's version includes in-frame clones alone and lacks a portion of them. The data contain over 55,000 clones, approximately 92% of them seen just once; the ten biggest clones take up approximately 3%. This chain uses TRBV7-9 with TRBJ1-1; the D gene is possibly TRBD1 (6 bases). Here the sequenced sample was CD8+ T cells from peripheral blood mononuclear cells, taken in the third trimester of pregnancy. This receptor was identified in a female donor in good health, enrolled as a control in a pregnancy study. CDR3: CASSSQGPTHNLLEAFF. The CDR3 DNA reads as TGTGCCAGCAGCTCCCAGGGGCCCACTCATAACCTACTTGAAGCTTTCTTT.